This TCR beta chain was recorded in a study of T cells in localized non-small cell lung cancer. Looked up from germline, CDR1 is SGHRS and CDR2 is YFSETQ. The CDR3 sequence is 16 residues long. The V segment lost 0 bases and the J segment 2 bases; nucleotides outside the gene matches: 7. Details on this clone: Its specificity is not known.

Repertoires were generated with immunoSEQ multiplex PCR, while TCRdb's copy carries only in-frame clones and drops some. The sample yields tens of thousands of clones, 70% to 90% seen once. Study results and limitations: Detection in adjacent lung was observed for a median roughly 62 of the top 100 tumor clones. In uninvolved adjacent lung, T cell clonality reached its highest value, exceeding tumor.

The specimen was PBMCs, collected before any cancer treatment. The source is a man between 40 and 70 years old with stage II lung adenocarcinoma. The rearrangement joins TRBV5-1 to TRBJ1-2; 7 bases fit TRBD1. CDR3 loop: CASSLDPGQKNYGYTF. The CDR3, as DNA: TGCGCCAGCAGCTTGGATCCGGGACAGAAGAACTATGGCTACACCTTC. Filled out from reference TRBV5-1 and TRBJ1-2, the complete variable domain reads KAGVTQTPRYLIKTRGQQVTLSCSPISGHRSVSWYQQTPGQGLQFLFEYFSETQRNKGNFPGRFSGRQFSNSRSEMNVSTLELGDSALYLCASSLDPGQKNYGYTFGSGTRLTVV.